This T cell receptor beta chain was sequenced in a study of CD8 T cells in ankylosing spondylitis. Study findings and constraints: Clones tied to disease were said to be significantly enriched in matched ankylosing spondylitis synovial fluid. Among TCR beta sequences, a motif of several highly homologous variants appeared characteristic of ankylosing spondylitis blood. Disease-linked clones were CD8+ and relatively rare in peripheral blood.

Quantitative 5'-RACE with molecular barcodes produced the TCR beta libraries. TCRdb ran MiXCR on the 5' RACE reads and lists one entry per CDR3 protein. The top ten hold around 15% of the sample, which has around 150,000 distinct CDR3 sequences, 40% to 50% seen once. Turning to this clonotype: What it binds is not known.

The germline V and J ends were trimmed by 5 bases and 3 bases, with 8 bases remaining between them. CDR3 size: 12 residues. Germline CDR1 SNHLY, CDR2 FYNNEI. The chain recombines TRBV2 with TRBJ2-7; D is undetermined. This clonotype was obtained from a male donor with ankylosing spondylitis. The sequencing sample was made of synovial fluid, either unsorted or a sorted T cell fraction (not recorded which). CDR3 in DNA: TGTGCCAGCAGTTGGAGTCACTACGAGCAGTACTTC. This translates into CASSWSHYEQYF. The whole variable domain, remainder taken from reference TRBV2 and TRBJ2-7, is EPEVTQTPSHQVTQMGQEVILRCVPISNHLYFYWYRQILGQKVEFLVSFYNNEISEKSEIFDDQFSVERPDGSNFTLKIRSTKLEDSAMYFCASSWSHYEQYFGPGTRLTVT.